Each of the 11 T cell receptor beta chains below was sequenced from the same sample in a study of blood T cells in healthy people across ages (dated by TCRdb to between 2014 and 2017). The protocol used for the library was 5' RACE. TCRdb shows the sequencer as Illumina HiSeq 2500. A second PCR of roughly 7 to 11 cycles was performed with a sample-barcoded 5' primer and a J-beta primer mix. TCRdb trimmed public reads at Q25 via fastp, called clones via MiXCR and kept in-frame beta chains. Rows are combined by CDR3 protein, so each entry shows the most common genes and DNA. The sample data list roughly 800,000 distinct CDR3 sequences, and nearly 60% of these were observed just once. The ten largest clones take up 20% to 25% of the sample. The sample taken for sequencing was blood. Receptors were obtained from a man younger than 45 in good health.

There are a few counts of this clonotype. The rearrangement uses TRBV4-3 and TRBJ2-7; no definite D call. V was clipped by 1 base and J by 6 bases, with 10 bases between them. CDR1 and CDR2 from the germline V gene are LGHNA and YSLEER. This CDR3 contains 13 residues. CDR3 nucleotide sequence: TGCGCCAGCAGCCAAGGGTCGACTGGCGAGCAGTACTTC. It translates to CASSQGSTGEQYF.

The CDR3, as DNA: TGTGCCAGCAGCCCCAGGGACAGGGCCCACGAGCAGTACTTC. Amino acid sequence: CASSPRDRAHEQYF. V gene TRBV3-1 combines with J gene TRBJ2-7; 9 bases align to TRBD1. Germline V gene lookup returns CDR1 LGHDT and CDR2 YNNKEL (reference sequence). With V trimmed by 4 bases and J by 5 bases, 6 bases remained unmatched. The CDR3 length is 14 residues.

About this clonotype: This clone may be a read error of a much larger clone one base away. The rearrangement links TRBV3-1 to TRBJ2-4; either TRBD1 or TRBD2 may fit D (5 bases each). CDR3 size: 13 residues. Trimming shortened V by 4 bases and J by 13 bases, and 17 bases separated the two germline ends. Looked up from germline, CDR1 is LGHDT and CDR2 is YNNKEL (reference sequence). The CDR3 DNA is TGTGCCAGCAGCCGGGGGAACGGATGGGAGCAGTACTTC. Protein sequence: CASSRGNGWEQYF.

The V call is TRBV6-2 or TRBV6-3, the J call TRBJ2-7, with D maybe TRBD1 (5 bases). The V gene's germline CDR1 is MNHEY and CDR2 SVGEGT. There are 13 residues in the CDR3. The V and J ends lost 7 bases and 4 bases respectively, with 14 bases between them. The CDR3 DNA is TGTGCCAGCAAGGGGCAGTCGACGTACGAGCAGTACTTC. This sequence encodes CASKGQSTYEQYF.

The chain's CDR3 is CASSRTRDSSYEQYF. The CDR3 DNA is TGTGCCAGCAGTCGGACCCGGGACAGCTCCTACGAGCAGTACTTC. J is TRBJ2-7 and V is TRBV6-5, with 7 bases that match TRBD1. The CDR3 extends over 15 amino acids. V was clipped by 5 bases and J by 0 bases; unmatched bases: 7. Germline V gene data show CDR1 as MNHEY and CDR2 as SVGAGI.

The gene calls are TRBV20-1 and TRBJ1-2; D perhaps matches TRBD1 (6 bases). V was trimmed by 4 bases and J by 6 bases, leaving 18 bases between them. The CDR3 is 14 residues long. Looked up from germline, CDR1 is DFQATT and CDR2 is SNEGSKA (reference sequence). The CDR3 reads CSAITFGGLDGYTF. DNA of the CDR3: TGCAGTGCTATAACGTTCGGGGGGCTGGATGGCTACACCTTC.

The chain uses TRBV6-1 and TRBJ1-6, with D unresolved. Trimming took 2 bases from V and 10 from J, leaving 12 bases between them. The CDR3 runs to 14 residues. Per germline, CDR1 MNHNS and CDR2 SASEGT. CDR3: CASSERGGWSPLHF. As DNA, the CDR3 is TGTGCCAGCAGTGAACGAGGCGGATGGTCACCCCTCCACTTT.

This clonotype was counted only a few times. The chain couples TRBV7-2 to TRBJ2-7; the D gene could be TRBD1 or TRBD2 (6 bases each). Germline V gene sequence: CDR1 SGHTA, CDR2 FQGNSA. V lost 1 base to trimming and J lost 0 bases, with 13 bases between them. The CDR3 has 16 residues. The CDR3 nucleotides read TGTGCCAGCAGCTTAGTTGGGGGCGGGGACTCCTACGAGCAGTACTTC. This codes for CASSLVGGGDSYEQYF. Looking up the rest from reference TRBV7-2 and TRBJ2-7 gives the full variable domain: GAGVSQSPSNKVTEKGKDVELRCDPISGHTALYWYRQSLGQGLEFLIYFQGNSAPDKSGLPSDRFSAERTGGSVSTLTIQRTQQEDSAVYLCASSLVGGGDSYEQYFGPGTRLTVT.

This CDR3 reads CASSDGSRRGTYYEKLFF. The CDR3 nucleotides are TGTGCCAGCAGTGACGGGTCCAGGAGGGGAACCTACTATGAAAAACTGTTTTTT. The J gene is TRBJ1-4, the V gene TRBV25-1; D perhaps matches TRBD1 (5 bases). The ends were cut back, 3 bases at V and 6 bases at J, with 23 bases in the middle. The CDR3 is 18 amino acids. Germline CDR1 is MGHDK and CDR2 is SYGVNS.

This chain connects TRBV18 to TRBJ1-2, with D possibly being TRBD1 (5 bases). CDR1 and CDR2 (germline): KGHSH, LQKENI. Trimming pared 4 bases from V and 2 bases from J, leaving 14 bases between. The CDR3 has 15 residues. CDR3 protein: CASSQKTGSNYGYTF. The CDR3 bases are TGTGCCAGCTCACAGAAAACAGGATCGAACTATGGCTACACCTTC.

This clonotype was seen only a few times. V is TRBV29-1 and J is TRBJ2-7, with 8 bases that match TRBD1. After removal of 4 bases from V and 4 bases from J, the junction contained 9 bases not matched to a gene. The CDR3 spans 14 residues. CDR1 is SQVTM, CDR2 ANQGSEA, per germline. CDR3 DNA: TGCAGCGTTGGGACAGGGTTGGCCGCATACGAGCAGTACTTC. Its translation is CSVGTGLAAYEQYF.